This T cell receptor (beta chain) was profiled in a study of CD8+CD57+ T cells in acquired aplastic anemia. For the study at large: Mean yield of DNA from sorted CD4+ and CD8+ cells was 3.2 ug. Healthy donors gave 10 million to 11 million reads on average for CD4+ cells.

A remark on this clonotype: Its specificity is not known.

The CDR3 covers 13 residues. Germline values: CDR1 SGHTA, CDR2 FQGNSA. The V end lost 1 base, the J end lost 2 bases, and 6 bases lay between the germline ends. TCR beta VDJ and CDR3 profiles were obtained from a genomic DNA template. TCRdb analysed the reads with MiXCR anew, one entry per CDR3 protein. The table records fewer than 200,000 distinct CDR3 sequences, about 48% of them present only once. Study findings and constraints: Approximately 30 was the count of CD8+ CDR3 sequences that patients shared with controls. Patients versus controls showed no significant CD8+ Simpson's diversity difference.

The V call is TRBV7-2, the J call TRBJ2-7; D gene ambiguous. This sequence was found in a human donor in good health. The sample comprised sorted CD4+, CD8+, or CD8+CD57+ T cells (not recorded which) from PBMCs. The CDR3 is CASSLGAPYEQYF. DNA of the CDR3: TGTGCCAGCAGCTTAGGGGCACCCTACGAGCAGTACTTC.